This record covers a single T cell receptor (beta chain). This receptor's antigen is unknown. One base away there is no much larger clone; base qualities are not given. Trimming at the junction amounts to 5 bases on V and 4 bases on J, and the germline ends lie 11 bases apart. Counted from cysteine to phenylalanine, this CDR3 has 12 amino acids. This entry keeps only the CDR3 DNA: 36 bases, framed from base 1. CDR1 and CDR2, looked up from the germline V gene (reference sequence), are GTSNPN and SVGIG. Participants in the prospective study were aged roughly 18 to 100 years, lived in 20 to 25 United States geographic areas, and enrolled through a virtual design. In the prospective study, participants were assigned to cohorts based on the clinical history participants reported in a screening survey and a study questionnaire. Exposed participants had been in contact with someone with a PCR-confirmed or clinician-diagnosed COVID-19 case within 2 weeks of study entry. Each participant in the prospective study had whole blood, serum and a nasopharyngeal or oropharyngeal swab collected by mobile phlebotomists. Over a roughly 2-month period, participants in the prospective study had the option of providing additional blood draws and questionnaires. Before DNA extraction, blood samples from the prospective study were shipped at room temperature or frozen.

The entry originates in a study of blood T cell repertoires in COVID-19 (dated by TCRdb to 2018 to 2021). A note on the overall study: Samples covering the acute and convalescent phases of COVID-19 were provided by collaborators in the United States, Italy and Spain. The dataset comprised deeply sampled blood TCRbeta repertoires from subjects exposed to, actively infected with, or recovered from COVID-19. The material from the prospective study consisted of cDNA or gDNA derived from T cells, B-cell-depleted T cells, or PBMCs. Nearly every sample came with metadata listing a de-identified subject ID, COVID-19 status, age in years and sex. Samples came from the ongoing ImmuneRACE study (first 160 participants) plus 1,254 subjects from 6 global collaborators. The repertoires were released in a freely available public database intended as a resource for research on the immune response to SARS-CoV-2. Where available, HLA class I and class II types were obtained from metadata supplied by the sample provider rather than from assay-based typing.

Results and caveats for the whole study, not just this receptor: The quantity of clinical and demographic metadata differed by source and by participant and was supplied without curation.

TCRbeta CDR3 regions were amplified from genomic DNA using the immunoSEQ Assay, a bias-controlled multiplex PCR. The study's own analysis went as follows. The number of nucleated cells in each sample was estimated by amplification of reference gene primers within the assay. To quantify the absolute abundance of each unique TCRbeta CDR3 rearrangement, sequence reads were collapsed and filtered. For each sample, productive Simpson clonality was calculated by taking the square root of Simpson's diversity index across productive rearrangements. In its TCRdb copy, this immuneACCESS table keeps in-frame sequences only and misses some clones. Where compared with another copy, unresolved V genes explain less than half of these, and the others have no known cause. The V and J calls and clone size are taken from that table; D and trimming were inferred from the DNA. The sample profile shows about 260,000 clones; 85% to 90% of them were found once. Of the sample, around 0.87% falls within the top ten clones.

The sample taken for sequencing was PBMCs or T cells enriched from blood (not recorded which). The TCR was taken from a man in his forties or fifties who had been exposed to COVID-19. The sequence is built from TRBV30 and TRBJ1-2; 5 matching bases give a weak D call of TRBD1. The CDR3 reads as follows: CAWSGYRYGYTF. The DNA reads TGTGCCTGGTCAGGGTATCGCTATGGCTACACCTTC.